This entry lists 31 T cell receptor beta chains sequenced from one sample in a study of T cell responses to AZD1222 COVID-19 vaccine. Produced via immunoSEQ multiplex PCR; TCRdb's table is partial and in-frame only. Here the sample spans more than 50,000 clones, 75% to 85% being singletons. The material was peripheral blood, obtained on day 0 of AZD1222 vaccination. Receptors were obtained from an adult in good health.

V gene TRBV7-2 combines with J gene TRBJ1-1; D is undetermined. Trimming took 1 base from V and 0 from J, leaving 6 bases between them. Germline CDR1 reads SGHTA; CDR2 reads FQGNSA. The CDR3 runs 14 residues. The CDR3 spells CASSLVAVNTEAFF. CDR3 DNA: TGTGCCAGCAGCTTAGTAGCGGTGAACACTGAAGCTTTCTTT.

The chain employs TRBV28 and TRBJ1-2; TRBD1 is a possible D gene (6 bases). The CDR3 loop spans 15 amino acids. V lost 3 bases to trimming and J lost 3 bases, with 14 bases between them. The germline V gene encodes CDR1 MDHEN and CDR2 SYDVKM. CDR3 amino acids: CASSFGQGQHYGYTF. The DNA of the CDR3 is TGTGCCAGCAGTTTCGGTCAGGGGCAGCACTATGGCTACACCTTC.

The V gene is TRBV7-9, the J gene TRBJ1-3; D is unclear. CDR1 is SEHNR, CDR2 FQNEAQ, per germline (reference sequence). The CDR3 contains 12 residues. The germline V and J ends were trimmed by 2 bases and 8 bases, with 7 bases remaining between them. The CDR3 here is CASSLSGDTIYF. The DNA of the CDR3 is TGTGCCAGCAGCTTATCCGGAGACACCATATATTTT.

V usage is TRBV28 and J usage is TRBJ2-7; 7 bases align to TRBD1. V dropped 7 bases and J dropped 0; count of bases not matched to a gene: 9. The germline V gene has CDR1 MDHEN and CDR2 SYDVKM. The CDR3 length is 15 residues. For the CDR3, the DNA is TGTGCCAGCATCAGCATCGCAGGGGGCTCCTACGAGCAGTACTTC. Protein product: CASISIAGGSYEQYF.

This clone showed up just a few times. The genes are TRBV10-3 and TRBJ1-2; tentatively, D is TRBD1 (5 bases). The germline V gene has CDR1 ENHRY and CDR2 SYGVKD. The CDR3 is 13 residues long. Trimming stripped 6 bases from V and 4 bases from J, with 12 bases between. The CDR3 region is CAISPRGGYGYTF. The CDR3 DNA is TGTGCCATCAGCCCCCGGGGGGGCTATGGCTACACCTTC.

The chain links TRBV2 to TRBJ1-1; no firm D call. The CDR3 loop spans 15 amino acids. V lost 8 bases to trimming and J lost 1 base, with 17 bases between them. In germline, CDR1 is SNHLY, CDR2 FYNNEI. The CDR3 region is CASVYAGGQNTEAFF. CDR3 DNA sequence: TGTGCCAGCGTTTATGCCGGCGGGCAGAACACTGAAGCTTTCTTT.

The chain links TRBV4-1 to TRBJ2-5; 10 bases fit TRBD2. CDR3 length: 19 residues. Germline CDR1 is MGHRA and CDR2 is YSYEKL. J lost 4 bases, V lost 1 base, and 15 bases had no gene match. The CDR3 is CASSQGYLAGVGVGETQYF. The DNA of the CDR3 is TGCGCCAGCAGCCAAGGTTATCTAGCGGGAGTAGGGGTAGGAGAGACCCAGTACTTC.

The V gene is TRBV19, the J gene TRBJ2-1; tentatively, D is TRBD1 or TRBD2 (5 bases each). The length of the CDR3 is 16 residues. The ends were cut back, 5 bases at V and 0 bases at J, with 14 bases in the middle. Germline assignment: CDR1 LNHDA and CDR2 SQIVND (reference sequence). In nucleotides, the CDR3 is TGTGCCAGTAGTCCCCGGGACGCAAGCTCCTACAATGAGCAGTTCTTC. It is translated as CASSPRDASSYNEQFF.

The chain couples TRBV7-9 to TRBJ2-5; possible D gene TRBD1, 5 bases. This CDR3 contains 13 residues. V gave up 5 bases and J gave up 5 bases, with 12 bases separating them. The germline gives CDR1 SEHNR, CDR2 FQNEAQ (reference sequence). Here the CDR3 reads CASSPRQWETQYF. DNA for the CDR3: TGTGCCAGCAGCCCCAGACAGTGGGAGACCCAGTACTTC.

The chain employs TRBV5-1 and TRBJ2-5; 7 bases line up with TRBD2. The CDR3 is made up of 15 amino acids. CDR1 is SGHRS, CDR2 YFSETQ, per germline. With V trimmed by 2 bases and J by 0 bases, 4 bases remained unmatched. CDR3 in DNA: TGCGCCAGCAGCTTCAGCGGGGCTAACCAAGAGACCCAGTACTTC. Amino acids: CASSFSGANQETQYF.

The V and J genes are TRBV10-3 and TRBJ2-7; TRBD2 matches at 7 bases. Unmatched junction bases numbered 2, after V lost 0 bases and J lost 3 bases. CDR1 ENHRY and CDR2 SYGVKD come from the germline V gene. This CDR3 comprises 14 residues. CDR3 sequence reads: CAISESGGSYEQYF. CDR3 DNA sequence: TGTGCCATCAGTGAGTCGGGCGGGAGCTACGAGCAGTACTTC.

The chain links TRBV3-1 (or the pseudogene TRBV3-2) to TRBJ1-5; D unclear. The CDR3 has 15 residues. Germline V gene data show CDR1 as LGHDT and CDR2 as YNNKEL (reference sequence). V lost 3 bases to trimming and J lost 2 bases, with 11 bases between them. The CDR3 region is CASSQDVGGNQPQHF. Here the CDR3 DNA reads TGTGCCAGCAGCCAGGACGTGGGTGGCAATCAGCCCCAGCATTTT.

This chain connects TRBV5-6 to TRBJ1-2; D is perhaps TRBD1 (6 bases). V was shortened by 4 bases and J by 1 base, with 8 bases between the two germline ends. Germline V gives CDR1 SGHDT, CDR2 YYEEEE. This CDR3 has 13 residues. The CDR3 spells CASSLDSNYGYTF. The CDR3 bases are TGTGCCAGCAGCCTGGACAGTAACTATGGCTACACCTTC.

The chain carries TRBV12-3 or TRBV12-4 and TRBJ1-2, with D unclear. The V gene lost 7 bases and the J gene lost 8 bases, with 11 bases spanning the gap. CDR3 length: 11 residues. CDR3 sequence (DNA): TGTGCCAGCAACGGCCTCGAGGGCTACACCTTC. This sequence encodes CASNGLEGYTF.

This clone appeared a few times. The rearrangement links TRBV11-3 to TRBJ2-7, with 10 bases lining up with TRBD2. This CDR3 contains 13 residues. The trim removed 7 bases at V and 2 bases at J, leaving 2 bases unmatched. Looked up from germline, CDR1 is SGHNT and CDR2 is YENEEA. Here the CDR3 DNA reads TGTGCCAGCAAAAGCGGGAGGGCCTACGAGCAGTACGTC. As protein: CASKSGRAYEQYV.

The J gene is TRBJ2-5, the V gene TRBV7-8, with D uncertain. V was trimmed by 3 bases and J by 0 bases, leaving 8 bases between them. This CDR3 has 14 amino acids. The germline CDR1 and CDR2 sequences are SGHVS and FQNEAQ. The CDR3 is CASSFGQYQETQYF. The CDR3 nucleotides read TGTGCCAGCAGCTTCGGCCAGTACCAAGAGACCCAGTACTTC.

This chain uses TRBV2 with TRBJ1-4, with unresolved D. From germline, CDR1 is SNHLY and CDR2 FYNNEI. The CDR3 is 14 residues long. Trimming removed 2 bases from V and 8 bases from J, with 12 bases in between. The CDR3 DNA sequence: TGTGCCAGCAGTGAACAAGGGCAGGACGAAAAACTGTTTTTT. It specifies CASSEQGQDEKLFF.

The genes are TRBV7-8 and TRBJ1-6; a weak D match, TRBD1 (5 bases). CDR3 length: 17 amino acids. Germline V gene data show CDR1 as SGHVS and CDR2 as FQNEAQ. V lost 4 bases, J lost 4 bases, and 17 bases lay in between. The CDR3 sequence is CASSSRTTRSYNSPLHF. The DNA for the CDR3 is TGTGCCAGCAGCTCCCGGACAACCCGGTCTTATAATTCACCCCTCCACTTT.

The genes are TRBV7-3 and TRBJ2-3; D unclear. The CDR3 is 15 amino acids. V lost 0 bases and J lost 3, with 10 bases in between. Germline CDR1 and CDR2: SGHTA and FQGTGA. The CDR3 region is CASSLTYKPTDTQYF. The CDR3 DNA reads TGTGCCAGCAGCTTAACGTACAAACCGACAGATACGCAGTATTTT.

The chain joins TRBV7-9 to TRBJ1-3, with TRBD1 as a possible D gene (5 bases). There are 15 residues in the CDR3. The V end was cut by 5 bases, the J end by 2 bases, with 13 bases between. The germline V gene encodes CDR1 SEHNR and CDR2 FQNEAQ (reference sequence). The CDR3 nucleotides read TGTGCCAGCAGCACCCTCATGGGGGCTGGAAACACCATATATTTT. Encoded protein: CASSTLMGAGNTIYF.

J is TRBJ2-1 and V is TRBV6-2 or TRBV6-3, with 8 bases aligning to TRBD1. Germline V lookup: CDR1 MNHEY, CDR2 SVGEGT. The CDR3 consists of 17 residues. Unmatched junction bases numbered 16, after V lost 5 bases and J lost 7 bases. In DNA form, the CDR3 reads TGTGCCAGCAGTCTCTGGACAGGGTCTAATCGGGGAAATGAGCAGTTCTTC. Amino acid sequence: CASSLWTGSNRGNEQFF.

The rearrangement joins TRBV6-5 to TRBJ1-2; no definite D call. Trimming removed 8 bases at V and 3 bases at J, with 16 bases between. CDR1 and CDR2 (germline): MNHEY, SVGAGI. The CDR3 is 14 amino acids. The CDR3 DNA sequence: TGTGCCAGCGTAGCAGTATCCCCATACTATGGCTACACCTTC. It yields the protein CASVAVSPYYGYTF.

This clone was detected only once. The chain is built from TRBV19 and TRBJ2-1; TRBD2 agrees at 9 bases. CDR1 is LNHDA and CDR2 is SQIVND in the germline V gene (reference sequence). This CDR3 has 16 amino acids. V was pared by 0 bases and J by 6 bases, with 6 bases of the junction left unmatched. CDR3 coding DNA: TGTGCCAGTAGTATAGATAGGGTAGCGGGAGTCAATGAGCAGTTCTTC. It is translated as CASSIDRVAGVNEQFF. The full variable domain, with the rest looked up from reference TRBV19 and TRBJ2-1, is DGGITQSPKYLFRKEGQNVTLSCEQNLNHDAMYWYRQDPGQGLRLIYYSQIVNDFQKGDIAEGYSVSREKKESFPLTVTSAQKNPTAFYLCASSIDRVAGVNEQFFGPGTRLTVL.

The chain links TRBV28 to TRBJ1-5, with 8 positions matching TRBD1. Per germline, CDR1 MDHEN and CDR2 SYDVKM. The V and J ends lost 8 bases and 10 bases, in that order; junction bases with no gene match: 19. The CDR3 spans 16 residues. The chain's CDR3 is CASGRQGTLSTLPQHF. CDR3 sequence (DNA): TGTGCCAGCGGCCGACAGGGGACCCTATCGACCCTACCCCAGCATTTT.

The rearrangement links TRBV30 to TRBJ2-3, with D perhaps given as TRBD1 or TRBD2 (5 bases each). This CDR3 comprises 15 residues. Germline V gives CDR1 GTSNPN, CDR2 SVGIG (reference sequence). V lost 0 bases, J lost 0 bases, and 10 bases lay in between. CDR3 DNA sequence: TGTGCCTGGAGTGTTCCGGGACGGAGCACAGATACGCAGTATTTT. It specifies CAWSVPGRSTDTQYF.

This sequence joins TRBV2 and TRBJ2-2; tentative D call: TRBD2 (5 bases). Trimming removed 5 bases from V and 8 bases from J, with 12 bases in between. The CDR3 spans 13 residues. Germline-derived CDR1 and CDR2 are SNHLY and FYNNEI. The CDR3 region is CASSRREGGELFF. In nucleotides, the CDR3 is TGTGCCAGCAGTCGCCGGGAAGGGGGGGAGCTGTTTTTT.

The gene calls are TRBV5-4 and TRBJ1-3; possible D gene TRBD1, 6 bases. Germline CDR1 reads SGHNT; CDR2 reads YYREEE (reference sequence). The CDR3 extends over 15 amino acids. V shed 4 bases and J shed 1 base, with 12 bases lying between them. The CDR3 region is CASSIKQGSGNTIYF. As DNA, the CDR3 is TGTGCCAGCAGCATAAAACAGGGTTCTGGAAACACCATATATTTT.

The V and J genes are TRBV12-3 or TRBV12-4 and TRBJ1-2, with D possibly TRBD1 on 5 matching bases. V was pared by 3 bases and J by 1 base, with 6 bases between. CDR3 length equals 13 residues. CDR3 nucleotides: TGTGCCAGCAGTTTGGGACTTAACTATGGCTACACCTTC. Its translation is CASSLGLNYGYTF.

This rearrangement joins TRBV7-9 to TRBJ2-7, with no clear D. Trimming removed 5 bases at V and 0 bases at J, with 5 bases between. This CDR3 comprises 12 residues. The V gene's germline CDR1 is SEHNR and CDR2 FQNEAQ (reference sequence). CDR3 coding DNA: TGTGCCAGCAGCCCCAGCTCCTACGAGCAGTACTTC. Protein product: CASSPSSYEQYF. Full variable domain (remainder filled in from reference TRBV7-9 and TRBJ2-7): DTGVSQNPRHKITKRGQNVTFRCDPISEHNRLYWYRQTLGQGPEFLTYFQNEAQLEKSRLLSDRFSAERPKGSFSTLEIQRTEQGDSAMYLCASSPSSYEQYFGPGTRLTVT.

This chain links TRBV5-5 with TRBJ2-2; 7 nucleotides line up with TRBD1. Germline CDR1 SGHKS, CDR2 YYEKEE (reference sequence). The V gene end was trimmed by 0 bases and the J gene end by 4 bases; junction bases not matched to a gene: 3. The CDR3 consists of 15 residues. The CDR3 bases are TGTGCCAGCAGCTTGGGACAGGGAGCCACCGGGGAGCTGTTTTTT. Translated, it gives CASSLGQGATGELFF. The whole variable domain, remainder taken from reference TRBV5-5 and TRBJ2-2, is DAGVTQSPTHLIKTRGQQVTLRCSPISGHKSVSWYQQVLGQGPQFIFQYYEKEERGRGNFPDRFSARQFPNYSSELNVNALLLGDSALYLCASSLGQGATGELFFGEGSRLTVL.

In its sample, this clone was seen once. The chain employs TRBV6-5 and TRBJ1-2; TRBD1 matches at 7 bases. V dropped 6 bases and J dropped 5; count of bases not matched to a gene: 9. The CDR3 runs 14 residues. CDR1 and CDR2 from the germline V gene are MNHEY and SVGAGI. In nucleotides, the CDR3 is TGTGCCAGCAGGCGACAGGGAGAAGGTTATGGCTACACCTTC. This codes for CASRRQGEGYGYTF.